Below, 12 T cell receptor beta chains from the same sample are listed, as sequenced in a study of T cell repertoires in cytomegalovirus infection. Each CDR3 protein is one row after TCRdb ran MiXCR on the reads. The sample gives approximately 730,000 distinct CDR3 sequences, 25% to 30% of which show up once; around 14% is in the top ten. These receptors have no known antigen. The sample here was cultured CD8+ T cells from PBMCs, taken from culture after CMV antigen stimulation. The receptor set was obtained from a human donor in good health (CMV status not recorded). Some clones in this sample may be carry-over from other donors' samples.

In this sample, this clonotype turned up a few times. Written as DNA, the CDR3 is TGTGCCAGCAGCCCCCCAGAGGGATTCTATGGCTACACCTTC. It is translated as CASSPPEGFYGYTF. This chain joins TRBV13 and TRBJ1-2; D not certain. V was shortened by 5 bases and J by 4 bases, with 14 bases between the two germline ends. The germline CDR1 and CDR2 sequences are PRHDT and FYEKMQ (reference sequence). This CDR3 is built from 14 residues.

This clonotype appeared a few times. This chain joins TRBV14 and TRBJ1-2, with D possibly being TRBD1 (6 bases). Germline lookup yields CDR1 SGHDN and CDR2 FVKESK. This CDR3 is built from 13 residues. The V gene lost 4 bases and the J gene lost 0 bases, with 6 bases spanning the gap. The CDR3: CASSRTANYGYTF. The CDR3 DNA follows: TGTGCCAGCAGCCGGACAGCTAACTATGGCTACACCTTC.

The sample holds a few counts of this clonotype. The rearrangement uses TRBV6-1 and TRBJ2-7; 16 bases fit TRBD2. Looked up from germline, CDR1 is MNHNS and CDR2 is SASEGT. The CDR3 is made up of 19 amino acids. The junction had 11 bases not matched to a gene; V was cut back by 3 bases and J by 3 bases. The CDR3 protein is CASSDEPGLAGGLVYEQYV. The CDR3, as DNA: TGTGCCAGCAGTGACGAACCGGGACTAGCGGGGGGGCTGGTCTACGAGCAGTACGTC.

This clonotype was detected once. Germline is not matched at one junction end, which may reflect a read error. This chain connects TRBV7-2 to TRBJ1-2; 8 bases are shared with TRBD1. Germline V gene lookup returns CDR1 SGHTA and CDR2 FQGNSA. The CDR3 runs 18 residues. The CDR3 region is CAGSGYAGTGGSAYGYTF. The CDR3 DNA reads TGTGCCGGCAGCGGATACGCCGGGACAGGAGGGTCCGCCTATGGCTACACCTTC.

The chain carries TRBV9 and TRBJ2-3; D remains unclear. The V gene's germline CDR1 is SGDLS and CDR2 YYNGEE. V was pared by 3 bases and J by 3 bases, with 5 bases between. The CDR3 is 12 residues long. The CDR3 sequence is CASSDFTDTQYF. The CDR3 region has the DNA TGTGCCAGCAGCGATTTTACAGATACGCAGTATTTT.

This rearrangement joins TRBV27 to TRBJ1-5, with D unresolved. Per germline, CDR1 MNHEY and CDR2 SMNVEV (reference sequence). Trimming cost V 6 bases and J 1 base, with 10 bases left between them. The CDR3 extends over 14 amino acids. CDR3 residues: CASRPSSSNQPQHF. In nucleotides, the CDR3 is TGTGCCAGCAGGCCAAGCTCCAGCAATCAGCCCCAGCATTTT.

The sample holds many counts of this clonotype. The J gene is TRBJ1-5, the V gene TRBV6-2 or TRBV6-3; D may be TRBD1 (6 bases). V shed 4 bases and J shed 0 bases, with 19 bases lying between them. The CDR3 covers 18 residues. Germline assignment: CDR1 MNHEY and CDR2 SVGEGT. The CDR3 is CASSLEQGRIYSNQPQHF. DNA for the CDR3: TGTGCCAGCAGTTTGGAACAGGGTCGGATTTATAGCAATCAGCCCCAGCATTTT.

Written as DNA, the CDR3 is TGTGCCAGCAGTTACTCGACAAGCCTTAGTAGGGGTTTGAACACTGAAGCTTTCTTT. It specifies CASSYSTSLSRGLNTEAFF. The chain is built from TRBV6-2 or TRBV6-3 and TRBJ1-1; tentatively, D is TRBD1 (5 bases). V gave up 0 bases and J gave up 0 bases, with 20 bases separating them. Germline values: CDR1 MNHEY, CDR2 SVGEGT. This CDR3 contains 19 residues.

This clonotype was seen many times. The chain has TRBV6-1 and TRBJ2-7, with 10 positions matching TRBD1. The junction had 8 bases not matched to a gene; V was cut back by 5 bases and J by 4 bases. The CDR3 contains 15 residues. Germline V CDR1 and CDR2: MNHNS, SASEGT. The CDR3 sequence: CASSTRQGAGYEQYF. In DNA form, the CDR3 reads TGTGCCAGCAGTACCAGACAGGGGGCCGGTTACGAGCAGTACTTC.

This chain joins TRBV12-3 or TRBV12-4 and TRBJ2-3; 8 bases are a match to TRBD2. V trimming: 7 bases; J trimming: 4 bases; junction bases outside the gene matches: 10. The CDR3 has 15 residues. CDR3 in DNA: TGTGCCAGCATCCGGGGGGGGCAGGGCGCAGATACGCAGTATTTT. Amino acids: CASIRGGQGADTQYF.

This clonotype was picked up a small number of times. The chain recombines TRBV6-1 with TRBJ2-5; 12 nucleotides match TRBD2. Per the germline V gene, CDR1 is MNHNS and CDR2 is SASEGT. CDR3 size: 16 residues. V gave up 7 bases and J gave up 4 bases; unmatched junction bases: 10. Here the CDR3 reads CASMLAGGLRGETQYF. CDR3 bases: TGTGCCAGCATGCTAGCGGGGGGGCTAAGGGGAGAGACCCAGTACTTC.

The sample holds many counts of this clonotype. This rearrangement joins TRBV6-4 to TRBJ2-3; 7 bases fit TRBD2. In germline, CDR1 is MRHNA, CDR2 SNTAGT. After removal of 0 bases from V and 1 base from J, the junction contained 1 base not matched to a gene. The CDR3 contains 15 residues. CDR3 sequence reads: CASSDSREGTDTQYF. As DNA, the CDR3 is TGTGCCAGCAGTGACTCTCGGGAGGGCACAGATACGCAGTATTTT.